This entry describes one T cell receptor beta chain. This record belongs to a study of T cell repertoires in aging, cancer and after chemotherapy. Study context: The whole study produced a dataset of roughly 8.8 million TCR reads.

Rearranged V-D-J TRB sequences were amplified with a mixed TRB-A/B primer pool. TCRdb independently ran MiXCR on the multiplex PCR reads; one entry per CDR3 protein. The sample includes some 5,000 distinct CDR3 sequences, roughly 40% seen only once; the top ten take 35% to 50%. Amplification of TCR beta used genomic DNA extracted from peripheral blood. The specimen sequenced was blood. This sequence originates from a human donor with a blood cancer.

The CDR3 coding sequence is TGTGCCAGCAGCTGGGATCGCTCCTACGAGCAGTACTTC. This sequence encodes CASSWDRSYEQYF. J is TRBJ2-7 and V is TRBV5-4, with unresolved D. From germline, CDR1 is SGHNT and CDR2 YYREEE (reference sequence). This CDR3 is built from 13 residues. Trimming shortened V by 3 bases and J by 0 bases, and 7 bases separated the two germline ends.